The rows below give T cell receptor beta chains drawn from one sample of a study of T cells after yellow fever vaccination. Each CDR3 protein is one row after TCRdb ran MiXCR on the 5' RACE reads. The data hold 80,000 to 100,000 distinct CDR3 sequences, with roughly 9% observed a single time. The input for sequencing was CD8+ T cells not binding an NS4B(214-222) dextramer, sorted from PBMCs, taken roughly 14 days after the first yellow fever vaccination. These receptors all come from a man aged 18-30 years who received the YFV17D yellow fever vaccine. CDR3s include the opening cysteine and the closing phenylalanine or tryptophan. The order of the fields is V gene, clone size, D gene, J gene, CDR3 DNA, CDR3 protein. The D gene is left open where the match is weak. A row's size may be missing; if present it is once, few, many or a size class.

TRBV14	few	TRBD1	TRBJ1-2	TGTGCCAGCAGCCCTCCGACAGGGACCACCTACTATGGCTACACCTTC	CASSPPTGTTYYGYTF
TRBV4-1	few	TRBD1	TRBJ2-7	TGCGCCAGCAGCCGAGACAGGGGGAAGTCCTACGAGCAGTACTTC	CASSRDRGKSYEQYF
TRBV28	few	NA	TRBJ2-2	TGTGCCAGCAGTTGGCGGGGGCGTGACGGGGAGCTGTTTTTT	CASSWRGRDGELFF
TRBV12-3/TRBV12-4	NA	TRBD1	TRBJ2-7	TGTGCCAGCAGTTTTACAGGGGCAACCCTTAAATACGAGCAGTACTTC	CASSFTGATLKYEQYF
TRBV4-1	few	TRBD2	TRBJ2-7	TGCGCCAGCAGCCAAGCCTACGGGGGGGCGGATTGGGAGCAGTACTTC	CASSQAYGGADWEQYF
TRBV5-4	few	NA	TRBJ2-3	TGTGCCAGCAGCGGGGCGGGCGTGGGCACAGATACGCAGTATTTT	CASSGAGVGTDTQYF
TRBV7-2	NA	TRBD1	TRBJ1-2	TGTGCCAGCAGCTCTCATTTGGACAGGGCGGGTGGCTACACCTTC	CASSSHLDRAGGYTF
TRBV12-3/TRBV12-4	NA	NA	TRBJ2-3	TGTGCCAGCAGCGTAGAGGGAGATACGCAGTATTTT	CASSVEGDTQYF
TRBV19	NA	NA	TRBJ2-1	TGTGCCAGTATGGCGCGTAGCTCCTACAATGAGCAGTTCTTC	CASMARSSYNEQFF
TRBV20-1	NA	NA	TRBJ1-1	TGCAGTGATGGGCAGGGGTACACTGAAGCTTTCTTT	CSDGQGYTEAFF
TRBV4-2	few	NA	TRBJ2-2	TGTGCCAGCAGCCTCTCTGGGGGCCGGGGCACCGGGGAGCTGTTTTTT	CASSLSGGRGTGELFF
TRBV12-3/TRBV12-4	many	NA	TRBJ2-1	TGTGCCAGCAGCTTATTAAATGAGCAGTTCTTC	CASSLLNEQFF
TRBV5-1	NA	NA	TRBJ2-2	TGCGCCAGCAGCATACGGGCCCCTGGGGATTTTGCCGGGGAGCTGTTTTTT	CASSIRAPGDFAGELFF
TRBV5-1	few	NA	TRBJ1-4	TGCGCCAGCAGCGCGACAGGAGTTGCAACTAATGAAAAACTGTTTTTT	CASSATGVATNEKLFF
TRBV29-1	many	NA	TRBJ2-6	TGCAGCGTTATCATCTTTGGCTCTGGGGCCAACGTCCTGACTTTC	CSVIIFGSGANVLTF
TRBV7-2	NA	NA	TRBJ2-7	TGTGCCAGCAGCTTGCCGGATGTCTGGGGCTCCTACGAGCAGTACTTC	CASSLPDVWGSYEQYF
TRBV7-9	NA	NA	TRBJ1-1	TGTCCCAGCCATTTTTCCCTCGGGCCGGGGGCTTTCTTT	CPSHFSLGPGAFF
TRBV6-1	many	TRBD1	TRBJ1-5	TGTGCCAGCAGATCAGGGGGCTGGGGCAATCAGCCCCAGCATTTT	CASRSGGWGNQPQHF
TRBV6-5	NA	TRBD1	TRBJ2-4	TGTGCCAGCAGTTACTCGAGGGACAGGGGATCGGCCAAAAACATTCAGTACTTC	CASSYSRDRGSAKNIQYF
TRBV4-1	NA	NA	TRBJ1-5	TGCGCCAGCAGCCACGGTGGGGGCAATCAGCCCCAGCATTTT	CASSHGGGNQPQHF
TRBV12-3/TRBV12-4	NA	NA	TRBJ1-1	TGTGCCAGCAGTCTGACTTTGAGGACTGAAGCTTTCTTT	CASSLTLRTEAFF
TRBV27	NA	NA	TRBJ1-1	TGTGCCAGCAGTGCCGGTGGAAACACTGAAGCTTTCTTT	CASSAGGNTEAFF
TRBV4-3	few	NA	TRBJ2-4	TGCGCCAGCAGCCAAGCCCCGGGGTACGTCAAAAACATTCAGTACTTC	CASSQAPGYVKNIQYF
TRBV4-1	few	NA	TRBJ2-1	TGCGCCAGCAGCCAAGCCCCCAACAATGAGCAGTTCTTC	CASSQAPNNEQFF
TRBV3-1	few	NA	TRBJ2-5	TGTGCCAGCAGCCGAACCTCAGTCGGGGACCTAGAGACCCAGTACTTC	CASSRTSVGDLETQYF
TRBV27	few	TRBD1	TRBJ1-1	TGTGCCAGCAGTTCGGGACAGGGCAGGTCGGTCACTGAAGCTTTCTTT	CASSSGQGRSVTEAFF
TRBV24-1	NA	TRBD1	TRBJ2-1	TGTGCCACCAGTGACCATAGGACAGGCGCCGCCTACAATGAGCAGTTCTTC	CATSDHRTGAAYNEQFF
TRBV27	NA	NA	TRBJ2-1	TGTGCCAGCAGTGCAGGGAGGTATAATGAGCAGTTCTTC	CASSAGRYNEQFF
TRBV13	NA	NA	TRBJ2-3	TGTGCCAGCAGCTTAGGCTACGGTAGCACAGATACGCAGTATTTT	CASSLGYGSTDTQYF
TRBV20-1	NA	TRBD2	TRBJ2-5	TGCAGTGCAGAAAGACTAGCGGGGGGGCATTGGCGAGAGACCCAGTACTTC	CSAERLAGGHWRETQYF
TRBV7-2	NA	NA	TRBJ1-1	TGTGCCAGCAGCTTAGGACCCTTAAGCACGGGAGCTTTCTTT	CASSLGPLSTGAFF
TRBV7-9	NA	NA	TRBJ2-3	TGTGCCAGCAGCCCTCCGGGGGGCCCTAGGGGGTATTTT	CASSPPGGPRGYF
TRBV12-3/TRBV12-4	NA	NA	TRBJ2-7	TGTGCCAGCAGTCGGGGATTCTACGAGCAGTACTTC	CASSRGFYEQYF
TRBV6-1	NA	TRBD1	TRBJ1-2	TGTGCCAGCAGCCAATCGACAGGGTCCTACTATGGCTACACCTTC	CASSQSTGSYYGYTF
TRBV4-3	few	TRBD1	TRBJ1-6	TGCGCCAGCAGCCCAACCCGACAGGGCTGGAATTCACCCCTCCACTTT	CASSPTRQGWNSPLHF
TRBV7-6	many	TRBD2	TRBJ2-5	TGTGCCAGCAGCTGGACTAGCGGGGGACTAGAGACCCAGTACTTC	CASSWTSGGLETQYF
TRBV15	few	NA	TRBJ2-5	TGTGCCACCAGCAGAGAGAGGGGATCGGAGAGGACCCTCTTC	CATSRERGSERTLF
TRBV7-2	NA	NA	TRBJ2-7	TGTGCCAGCAGCTTCCTCGATGGGCCGGCCCACGAGCAGTACTTC	CASSFLDGPAHEQYF
TRBV4-2	few	TRBD2	TRBJ2-3	TGTGCCAGCAGCCGAGAAGTAGCGGGGGCCTCCACAGATACGCAGTATTTT	CASSREVAGASTDTQYF
TRBV4-3	NA	TRBD1	TRBJ2-1	TGCGCCAGCAGCCAGGACAGGGGCCCTTCCTACAATGAGCAGTTCTTC	CASSQDRGPSYNEQFF
TRBV5-1	few	NA	TRBJ2-1	TGCGCCAGCAGCTTGTACCCCGGGGAGGCCGGACAGTTCTTC	CASSLYPGEAGQFF
TRBV7-9	NA	NA	TRBJ1-6	TGTGCCAGCAGCATCCGGGACACAACGTATTCACCCCTCCACTTT	CASSIRDTTYSPLHF
TRBV29-1	few	NA	TRBJ2-2	TGCAGCGTTGAAGGGGGGGAATCGAACACCGGGGAGCTGTTTTTT	CSVEGGESNTGELFF
TRBV6-2/TRBV6-3	few	TRBD2	TRBJ2-1	TGTGCCAGTCTCGGGGGGGTCTCCTACAATGAGCAGTTCTTC	CASLGGVSYNEQFF
TRBV6-2/TRBV6-3	NA	TRBD1	TRBJ2-7	TGTGCCAGCAGTTACAAGGACAGGCGAGACGAGCAGTACTTC	CASSYKDRRDEQYF
TRBV25-1	many	NA	TRBJ2-2	TGTGCCAGCAGTGAAGCCGGGGAGCTGTTTTTT	CASSEAGELFF
TRBV12-3/TRBV12-4	NA	TRBD2	TRBJ2-1	TGTGCCAGCAGTTTAGGGCGGGGGGGTATCTTGAAGCAGTTCTTC	CASSLGRGGILKQFF
TRBV4-3	NA	NA	TRBJ2-2	TGCGCCAGCAGCCAAGTTACGAACACCGGGGAGCTGTTTTTT	CASSQVTNTGELFF